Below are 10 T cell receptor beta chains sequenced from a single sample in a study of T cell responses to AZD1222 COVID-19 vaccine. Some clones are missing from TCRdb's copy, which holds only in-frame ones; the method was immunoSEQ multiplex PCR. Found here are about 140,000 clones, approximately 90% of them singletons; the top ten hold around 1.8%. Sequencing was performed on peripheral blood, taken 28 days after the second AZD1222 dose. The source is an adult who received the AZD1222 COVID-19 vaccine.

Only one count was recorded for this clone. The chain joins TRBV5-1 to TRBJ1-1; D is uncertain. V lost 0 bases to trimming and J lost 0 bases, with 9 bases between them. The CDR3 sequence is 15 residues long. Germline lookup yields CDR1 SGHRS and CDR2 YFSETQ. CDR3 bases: TGCGCCAGCAGCTTGGGACGGATCCTGAACACTGAAGCTTTCTTT. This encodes CASSLGRILNTEAFF.

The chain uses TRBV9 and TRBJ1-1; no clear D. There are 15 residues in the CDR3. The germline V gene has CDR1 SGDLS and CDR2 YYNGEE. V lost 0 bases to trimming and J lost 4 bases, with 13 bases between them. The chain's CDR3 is CASSVDLAATTEAFF. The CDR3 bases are TGTGCCAGCAGCGTAGATCTCGCGGCCACCACTGAAGCTTTCTTT.

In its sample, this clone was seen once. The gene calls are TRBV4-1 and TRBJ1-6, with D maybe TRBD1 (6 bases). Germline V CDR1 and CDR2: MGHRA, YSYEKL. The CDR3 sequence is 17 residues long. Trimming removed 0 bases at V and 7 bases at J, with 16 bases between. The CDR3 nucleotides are TGCGCCAGCAGCCAAGACGGGGTACAGGGAATCAATTCACCCCTCCACTTT. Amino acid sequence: CASSQDGVQGINSPLHF.

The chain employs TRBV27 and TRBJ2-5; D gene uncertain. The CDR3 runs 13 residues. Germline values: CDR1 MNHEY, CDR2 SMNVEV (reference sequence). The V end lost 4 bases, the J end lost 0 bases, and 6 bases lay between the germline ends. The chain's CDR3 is CASSSGNQETQYF. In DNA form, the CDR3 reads TGTGCCAGCAGTTCCGGTAACCAAGAGACCCAGTACTTC.

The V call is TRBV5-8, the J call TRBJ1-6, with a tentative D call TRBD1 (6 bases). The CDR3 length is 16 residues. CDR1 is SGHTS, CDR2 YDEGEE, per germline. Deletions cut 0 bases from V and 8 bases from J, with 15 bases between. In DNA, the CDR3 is TGTGCCAGCAGCTTGGACAGGGATGTGCGGCATTCACCCCTCCACTTT. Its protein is CASSLDRDVRHSPLHF.

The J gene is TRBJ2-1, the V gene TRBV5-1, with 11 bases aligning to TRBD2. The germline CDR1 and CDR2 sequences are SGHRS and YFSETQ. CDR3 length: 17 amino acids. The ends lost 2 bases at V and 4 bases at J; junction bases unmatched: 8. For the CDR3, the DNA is TGCGCCAGCAGCTTAACTCCTGCTAGCGGGAGGTACAATGAGCAGTTCTTC. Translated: CASSLTPASGRYNEQFF.

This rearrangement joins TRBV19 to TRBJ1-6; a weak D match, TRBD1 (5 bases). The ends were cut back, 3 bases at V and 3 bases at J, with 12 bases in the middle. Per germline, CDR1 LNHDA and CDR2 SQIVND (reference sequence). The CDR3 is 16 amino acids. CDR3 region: CASSISTGGYNSPLHF. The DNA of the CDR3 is TGTGCCAGTAGTATTTCTACGGGGGGCTATAATTCACCCCTCCACTTT. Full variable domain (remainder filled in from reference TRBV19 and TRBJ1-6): DGGITQSPKYLFRKEGQNVTLSCEQNLNHDAMYWYRQDPGQGLRLIYYSQIVNDFQKGDIAEGYSVSREKKESFPLTVTSAQKNPTAFYLCASSISTGGYNSPLHFGNGTRLTVT.

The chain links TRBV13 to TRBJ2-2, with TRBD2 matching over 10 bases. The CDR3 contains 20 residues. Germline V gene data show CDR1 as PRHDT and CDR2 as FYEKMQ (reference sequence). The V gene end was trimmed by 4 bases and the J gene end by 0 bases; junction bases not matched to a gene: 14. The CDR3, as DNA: TGTGCCAGCAGCTCCCCCGGGCGGGCTAGCGGGAGCGCGAACACCGGGGAGCTGTTTTTT. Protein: CASSSPGRASGSANTGELFF.

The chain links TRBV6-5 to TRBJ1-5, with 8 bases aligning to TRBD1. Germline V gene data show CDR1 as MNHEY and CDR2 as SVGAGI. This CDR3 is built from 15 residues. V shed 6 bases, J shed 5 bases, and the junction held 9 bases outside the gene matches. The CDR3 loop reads CASRRTGSAYQPQHF. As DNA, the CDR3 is TGTGCCAGCAGGCGGACAGGGTCAGCATATCAGCCCCAGCATTTT.

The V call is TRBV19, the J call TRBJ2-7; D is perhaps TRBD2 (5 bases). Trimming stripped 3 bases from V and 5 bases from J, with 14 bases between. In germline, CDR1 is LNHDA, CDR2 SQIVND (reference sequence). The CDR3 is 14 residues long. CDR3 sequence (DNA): TGTGCCAGTAGTATCGGGTCAGGACTCGACGAGCAGTACTTC. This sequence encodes CASSIGSGLDEQYF.